The 8 T cell receptor beta chains below were found in one sample sequenced in a study of T cell clusters in autoimmune cytopenias. Multiplex touch-down PCR amplified TRB using TRB-A and TRB-B pools in one tube. TCRdb reprocessed the multiplex PCR reads and stores each CDR3 protein as one record, lacking DNA. Its clone listing holds several thousand distinct CDR3 sequences. Some 34,000 genome equivalents of blood DNA were amplified for TRB. This same sample was also taken into another study, of T cell repertoires in aging, cancer and after chemotherapy.

Sequencing input: peripheral blood. Every receptor here comes from a human donor in good health.

This rearrangement joins TRBV5-4 to TRBJ1-4; TCRdb's D gene call, TRBD1, goes unchecked for lack of DNA. CDR1 and CDR2 (germline): SGHNT, YYREEE (reference sequence). The CDR3 runs 18 residues. The CDR3 loop reads CASSFHRDRGGPNEKLFF.

The gene calls are TRBV6-4 and TRBJ2-6; TCRdb outputs TRBD1, but without DNA this stays unchecked. The CDR3 length is 18 residues. Germline V gives CDR1 MRHNA, CDR2 SNTAGT. This CDR3 reads CASRGQVGHFSGANVLTF.

V gene TRBV5-6 combines with J gene TRBJ1-2; the D call from TCRdb, TRBD1, cannot be confirmed without DNA. The CDR3 consists of 12 residues. Germline V lookup: CDR1 SGHDT, CDR2 YYEEEE. The CDR3 here is CASSSQPGGYTF.

By frequency, this clonotype is medium-sized. This rearrangement joins TRBV6-5 to TRBJ2-3; TCRdb's D call of TRBD2 is untestable without DNA. There are 15 residues in the CDR3. From germline, CDR1 is MNHEY and CDR2 SVGAGI. The CDR3 loop reads CASSYFLAGGDTQYF.

This clonotype is classed as medium-sized by frequency. The J gene is TRBJ2-5, the V gene TRBV5-4; TCRdb designates TRBD1, a call that cannot be tested without DNA. CDR3 size: 15 residues. Germline V lookup: CDR1 SGHNT, CDR2 YYREEE (reference sequence). CDR3 in amino acids: CASSLVPGAAETQYF. Supplemented by reference TRBV5-4 and TRBJ2-5, the full variable domain reads ETGVTQSPTHLIKTRGQQVTLRCSSQSGHNTVSWYQQALGQGPQFIFQYYREEENGRGNFPPRFSGLQFPNYSSELNVNALELDDSALYLCASSLVPGAAETQYFGPGTRLLVL.

According to its frequency, this clonotype is large (0.1 to 1%). The chain joins TRBV7-2 to TRBJ1-1; TCRdb's D gene call, TRBD1, goes unchecked for lack of DNA. CDR3 length: 15 residues. Germline values: CDR1 SGHTA, CDR2 FQGNSA. The CDR3 loop is CASSLTDRLNTEAFF.

By frequency, this clonotype is medium-sized. The chain recombines TRBV10-1 with TRBJ2-3. This CDR3 has 14 amino acids. Germline-derived CDR1 and CDR2 are WNHNN and SYGVQD (reference sequence). CDR3 loop: CASSEGSSTDTQYF.

The V call is TRBV2, the J call TRBJ2-5. Germline CDR1 and CDR2: SNHLY and FYNNEI. This CDR3 comprises 12 residues. CDR3 loop: CASRLTQETQYF.